The present entry profiles one T cell receptor beta chain with its context. The sample comes from a study of blood T cell repertoires in COVID-19. V dropped 4 bases and J dropped 6; count of bases not matched to a gene: 13. The CDR3 spans 16 residues. Germline assignment: CDR1 SGHDT and CDR2 YYEEEE. Repertoires were generated with immunoSEQ multiplex PCR, while TCRdb's copy carries only in-frame clones and drops some. The sample has 150,000 to 200,000 clones, 75% to 90% seen once; the top ten hold 10% to 15%. Sample: PBMCs or T cells enriched from blood (not recorded which). This chain connects TRBV5-6 to TRBJ2-5, with 9 bases matching TRBD1. This TCR came from a woman aged 55-70 years who had recovered from COVID-19. CDR3 region: CASSPQAGQGVQTQYF. The CDR3 DNA reads TGTGCCAGCAGCCCTCAAGCGGGACAGGGTGTTCAGACCCAGTACTTC.